These T cell receptor beta chains were read from a single sample in a study of T cell changes during pregnancy in multiple sclerosis. Using immunoSEQ multiplex PCR, the repertoire was profiled, and TCRdb retains in-frame clones only, with some absent. Of some 85,000 clones listed, around 94% are singletons. The starting material was peripheral blood, obtained in the third trimester of pregnancy. These receptors all come from a female donor with multiple sclerosis, enrolled in a pregnancy study. CDR3s include the opening cysteine and the closing phenylalanine or tryptophan. Each record gives: D gene, V gene, J gene, clone size, CDR3 protein, CDR3 DNA. The D gene is left open where the match is weak. Size tells how often a clone was seen (once, few, many) or the class of an expanded clone, and some rows leave it out.

D: .; V: TRBV7-2; J: TRBJ2-3; size: .; CDR3: CASSLVVGLTDTQYF; DNA: TGTGCCAGCAGCTTAGTTGTGGGACTCACAGATACGCAGTATTTT
D: TRBD2; V: TRBV11-2; J: TRBJ2-7; size: .; CDR3: CASSHRGTSGMYEQYF; DNA: TGTGCCAGCAGCCATCGTGGGACTAGCGGGATGTACGAGCAGTACTTC
D: .; V: TRBV4-2; J: TRBJ1-1; size: .; CDR3: CASSQDRSNTEAFF; DNA: TGTGCCAGCAGCCAAGATCGGAGTAACACTGAAGCTTTCTTT
D: .; V: TRBV5-1; J: TRBJ1-1; size: .; CDR3: CASSPRTRTPNTEAFF; DNA: TGCGCCAGCAGCCCAAGGACCAGGACACCGAACACTGAAGCTTTCTTT
D: .; V: TRBV5-8; J: TRBJ1-5; size: once; CDR3: CASSFGGVQPQHF; DNA: TGTGCCAGCAGCTTTGGAGGGGTTCAGCCCCAGCATTTT
D: .; V: TRBV30; J: TRBJ1-2; size: .; CDR3: CAWISEVQSNYGYTF; DNA: TGTGCCTGGATCTCGGAAGTACAGTCTAACTATGGCTACACCTTC
D: TRBD1; V: TRBV27; J: TRBJ1-1; size: .; CDR3: CASTPTRTGKGYDTEAFF; DNA: TGTGCCAGCACCCCAACGAGGACAGGGAAAGGGTACGACACTGAAGCTTTCTTT
D: .; V: TRBV6-5; J: TRBJ2-1; size: .; CDR3: CASSRTLGSYNEQFF; DNA: TGTGCCAGCAGCCGGACACTTGGCTCCTACAATGAGCAGTTCTTC
D: TRBD2; V: TRBV28; J: TRBJ2-1; size: .; CDR3: CASSILADKNNEQFF; DNA: TGTGCCAGCAGCATACTAGCGGATAAAAACAATGAGCAGTTCTTC
D: .; V: TRBV5-4; J: TRBJ2-3; size: .; CDR3: CASSWASADTQYF; DNA: TGTGCCAGCAGCTGGGCTAGCGCAGATACGCAGTATTTT
D: .; V: TRBV30; J: TRBJ1-4; size: .; CDR3: CAWSVLQSNEKLFF; DNA: TGTGCCTGGAGTGTATTACAGTCTAATGAAAAACTGTTTTTT
D: .; V: TRBV5-1; J: TRBJ2-5; size: .; CDR3: CASVGVLETQYF; DNA: TGCGCCAGCGTCGGAGTTCTAGAGACCCAGTACTTC
D: .; V: TRBV19; J: TRBJ2-5; size: .; CDR3: CASSPSQETQYF; DNA: TGTGCCAGTAGCCCTAGTCAAGAGACCCAGTACTTC
D: .; V: TRBV27; J: TRBJ1-1; size: .; CDR3: CASSSRGWRNTEAFF; DNA: TGTGCCAGCAGTTCAAGAGGGTGGCGGAACACTGAAGCTTTCTTT
D: .; V: TRBV5-1; J: TRBJ1-1; size: once; CDR3: CASTLGGKNTEAFF; DNA: TGCGCCAGCACCCTCGGGGGAAAGAACACTGAAGCTTTCTTT
D: TRBD2; V: TRBV7-2; J: TRBJ2-5; size: .; CDR3: CASSYGSGSEETQYF; DNA: TGTGCCAGCAGCTACGGTAGCGGGAGTGAAGAGACCCAGTACTTC
D: TRBD1; V: TRBV19; J: TRBJ1-5; size: .; CDR3: CASSMDRSIGALKLSNQPQHF; DNA: TGTGCCAGTAGTATGGACAGGTCAATAGGGGCCCTCAAACTTAGCAATCAGCCCCAGCATTTT
D: .; V: TRBV2; J: TRBJ1-4; size: .; CDR3: CASSGTSATNEKLFF; DNA: TGTGCCAGCAGTGGAACTAGCGCAACTAATGAAAAACTGTTTTTT
D: .; V: TRBV7-9; J: TRBJ2-1; size: .; CDR3: CASSGLEQFF; DNA: TGTGCCAGCAGCGGGCTTGAGCAGTTCTTC
D: .; V: TRBV5-1; J: TRBJ2-3; size: .; CDR3: CASSLPRGSTDTQYF; DNA: TGCGCCAGCAGCTTGCCACGGGGAAGCACAGATACGCAGTATTTT
D: .; V: TRBV7-9; J: TRBJ1-2; size: .; CDR3: CASSLVVGGESGYTF; DNA: TGTGCCAGCAGCTTAGTGGTAGGCGGCGAAAGTGGCTACACCTTC
D: .; V: TRBV4-1; J: TRBJ1-1; size: .; CDR3: CASSLRSTVSNDEAFF; DNA: TGCGCCAGCAGCCTCAGATCCACCGTTTCGAATGATGAAGCTTTCTTT
D: .; V: TRBV28; J: TRBJ1-5; size: .; CDR3: CASRPGVFNQPQHF; DNA: TGTGCCAGCAGGCCCGGGGTATTCAATCAGCCCCAGCATTTT
D: TRBD1; V: TRBV29-1; J: TRBJ2-7; size: .; CDR3: CSAEGTGPYEQYF; DNA: TGCAGCGCCGAAGGGACAGGACCCTACGAGCAGTACTTC